This T cell receptor beta chain was identified during a study of beta chain features in type 1 diabetes. CDR3 size: 15 residues. With 4 bases clipped from V and 5 bases from J, the junction kept 7 bases outside the gene matches. Germline assignment: CDR1 SGHNT and CDR2 YENEEA. Cell sorting via CD45RO/CCR7/CD25/CD127/CD95/CD27 was performed to obtain CD4+ naive, central memory, regulatory and stem cell-like memory cells. Sequenced material consisted of expressed TCRB transcripts (all of the isolated RNA was reverse transcribed). Generated by immunoSEQ multiplex PCR, the TCRdb table keeps only in-frame clones and is missing some. This sample carries around 690,000 clones, 9.5% to 15% of them seen once, and the ten largest clones take over 0.1%. About this clone itself: Its antigen is as yet unknown.

Study observations and caveats: Among all four CD4+ subsets, Type 1 diabetes patients had TCRB CDR3s that were moderately but significantly shorter. Amplification by PCR could prefer shorter templates, with the same effect in patients and controls. Insertions were fewer and deletions more numerous at VDJ junctions in type 1 diabetes patients.

The sequencing sample was made of naive CD4+ T cells from blood. This clonotype was obtained from a man aged 25-45 years with type 1 diabetes. V is TRBV11-3 and J is TRBJ2-1; TRBD1 matches 8 bases. CDR3 residues: CASSSLDRDHNEQFF. The CDR3 DNA is TGTGCCAGCAGCTCTCTGGACAGGGACCACAATGAGCAGTTCTTC.